Below are 10 T cell receptor beta chains sequenced from a single sample in a study of CD8 T cells in ankylosing spondylitis. TCRdb re-derived calls from the 5' RACE reads in MiXCR, one entry per CDR3 protein. The sample records 220,000 or so distinct CDR3 sequences, roughly a tenth being singletons. The sample consisted of blood, either unsorted or a sorted T cell fraction (not recorded which). The receptor set was obtained from a male donor with ankylosing spondylitis or in good health (not recorded which).

This clonotype was found many times. The chain employs TRBV5-1 and TRBJ1-4, with unresolved D. V shed 0 bases and J shed 4 bases, with 10 bases lying between them. The germline CDR1 and CDR2 sequences are SGHRS and YFSETQ. This CDR3 is 15 amino acids long. The CDR3 is CASSLAAIGNEKLFF. As DNA, the CDR3 is TGCGCCAGCAGCTTGGCGGCCATCGGTAATGAAAAACTGTTTTTT.

This clonotype was picked up many times. The chain links TRBV5-4 to TRBJ1-5, with D perhaps TRBD1 (6 bases). The CDR3 is 14 residues long. Germline CDR1 SGHNT, CDR2 YYREEE (reference sequence). Trimming took 3 bases from V and 6 from J, leaving 13 bases between them. The CDR3 sequence: CASSYSGGFQPQHF. The CDR3 nucleotides read TGTGCCAGCAGCTACTCGGGGGGCTTTCAGCCCCAGCATTTT.

The chain joins TRBV29-1 to TRBJ2-7; TRBD1 matches at 9 bases. The CDR3 contains 14 residues. V lost 3 bases to trimming and J lost 1 base; unmatched junction nucleotides: 4. Germline V gives CDR1 SQVTM, CDR2 ANQGSEA. In DNA form, the CDR3 reads TGCAGCGTTGACGGGGACAGGGAATCCTACGAGCAGTACTTC. It specifies CSVDGDRESYEQYF.

This clonotype was picked up many times. The chain couples TRBV5-1 to TRBJ2-3; D might be TRBD1 or TRBD2, each matching 5 bases. The CDR3 has 14 residues. The V gene lost 0 bases and the J gene lost 5 bases, with 10 bases spanning the gap. Germline CDR1 SGHRS, CDR2 YFSETQ. In nucleotides, the CDR3 is TGCGCCAGCAGCTTGGGGGGACGACTAGATACGCAGTATTTT. Protein: CASSLGGRLDTQYF.

This clonotype was counted ten times or more. The chain combines TRBV5-1 with TRBJ2-7; D is unresolved. Looked up from germline, CDR1 is SGHRS and CDR2 is YFSETQ. V shed 0 bases and J shed 5 bases, with 3 bases lying between them. This CDR3 is built from 11 residues. The CDR3 DNA follows: TGCGCCAGCAGCTTGGACAACGAGCAGTACTTC. It is translated as CASSLDNEQYF. The variable domain in full, with the rest retrieved from reference TRBV5-1 and TRBJ2-7, is KAGVTQTPRYLIKTRGQQVTLSCSPISGHRSVSWYQQTPGQGLQFLFEYFSETQRNKGNFPGRFSGRQFSNSRSEMNVSTLELGDSALYLCASSLDNEQYFGPGTRLTVT.

This clonotype has ten or more counts. This chain connects TRBV12-3 or TRBV12-4 to TRBJ2-2; 9 bases fit TRBD2. The V gene end was trimmed by 4 bases and the J gene end by 4 bases; junction bases not matched to a gene: 7. The CDR3 spans 16 residues. The CDR3 coding sequence is TGTGCCAGCAGTTGGGGGACTAGCCGGAGCACCGGGGAGCTGTTTTTT. Amino acid sequence: CASSWGTSRSTGELFF.

The chain has TRBV5-5 and TRBJ2-3, with a tentative D call TRBD2 (5 bases). CDR1 SGHKS and CDR2 YYEKEE come from the germline V gene (reference sequence). V was cut by 0 bases and J by 6 bases, with 14 bases left in between. The CDR3 is 15 residues long. CDR3 in DNA: TGTGCCAGCAGCTTGGACGTGAGGGTTTTCGATACGCAGTATTTT. It encodes CASSLDVRVFDTQYF. The whole variable domain, remainder taken from reference TRBV5-5 and TRBJ2-3, is DAGVTQSPTHLIKTRGQQVTLRCSPISGHKSVSWYQQVLGQGPQFIFQYYEKEERGRGNFPDRFSARQFPNYSSELNVNALLLGDSALYLCASSLDVRVFDTQYFGPGTRLTVL.

The chain couples TRBV15 to TRBJ1-5, with a weak D call TRBD1 (5 bases). V shed 5 bases and J shed 6 bases, with 14 bases lying between them. Germline lookup yields CDR1 LNHNV and CDR2 YYDKDF (reference sequence). The CDR3 length is 14 residues. CDR3 sequence: CATSWTPGGQPQHF. In DNA form, the CDR3 reads TGTGCCACCAGCTGGACCCCCGGGGGTCAGCCCCAGCATTTT.

This clonotype has at least ten counts. The rearrangement uses TRBV4-1 and TRBJ2-6; D gene ambiguous. Germline CDR1 is MGHRA and CDR2 is YSYEKL. V lost 0 bases to trimming and J lost 0 bases, with 9 bases between them. The length of the CDR3 is 17 residues. The CDR3 region has the DNA TGCGCCAGCAGCCAAGACCTGGGTCCCTCTGGGGCCAACGTCCTGACTTTC. It encodes CASSQDLGPSGANVLTF.

This clonotype was counted ten times or more. The chain recombines TRBV20-1 with TRBJ2-2; 11 nucleotides line up with TRBD2. CDR3 length: 16 residues. Germline CDR1 is DFQATT and CDR2 is SNEGSKA (reference sequence). Trimming took 6 bases from V and 7 from J; bases not matched to a gene: 13. CDR3 bases: TGCAGTGCCCTTAGCGGGGGGGGCCAGGAGGGCGGGGAGCTGTTTTTT. Protein: CSALSGGGQEGGELFF.